This entry is about one T cell receptor beta chain. The data stem from a study of technical replicates of blood from four donors. Method: immunoSEQ multiplex PCR; TCRdb's copy keeps in-frame clones and lacks some. The repertoire includes about 14,000 clones, 85% of them detected once, and around 10% sits in the top ten. From germline, CDR1 is MDHEN and CDR2 SYDVKM. V lost 5 bases to trimming and J lost 5 bases, with 12 bases between them. CDR3 size: 14 residues. The TCR was taken from a human donor in good health. The sample was PBMCs. The chain employs TRBV28 and TRBJ2-2; the D gene is possibly TRBD2 (5 bases). The CDR3 protein is CASSPAEGTGELFF. For the CDR3, the DNA is TGTGCCAGCAGTCCCGCAGAGGGTACCGGGGAGCTGTTTTTT.